This entry lists 21 T cell receptor beta chains sequenced from one sample in a study of beta chain features in type 1 diabetes (dated by TCRdb to the late 2010s). Their target antigens are unknown. Library preparation used the immunoSEQ multiplex PCR assay. All of the isolated RNA was reverse transcribed with the High Capacity cDNA Reverse Transcription Kit, so expressed TCRB transcripts were sequenced. Here the immuneACCESS table is served through TCRdb, limited to in-frame sequences with V and J called. Missing clones are a known gap in these copies; in checked studies unresolved V genes cover under half, and the rest lacks a known reason. The sample data list 250,000 to 300,000 clones, and around 15% of these were observed just once. The ten largest clones add up to approximately 0.015% of the sample. Findings and caveats that apply to the study as a whole: In all four CD4+ subsets, TCRB CDR3 length was moderately but significantly shorter in type 1 diabetes patients.

Input material: naive CD4+ T cells from blood. Taken with the paper, the label for cell subset or site translates to: true naive CD4+ T cells. The receptors here all came from a man younger than 40 with type 1 diabetes.

The V and J genes are TRBV6-5 and TRBJ1-5; D perhaps matches TRBD1 (6 bases). The germline V and J ends were trimmed by 5 bases and 3 bases, with 8 bases remaining between them. CDR1 is MNHEY, CDR2 SVGAGI, per germline. This CDR3 has 13 residues. The CDR3 is CASSNRDNQPQHF. The CDR3 coding sequence is TGTGCCAGCAGTAACAGGGACAATCAGCCCCAGCATTTT.

The rearrangement uses TRBV4-2 and TRBJ2-7, with 7 positions matching TRBD2. Germline-derived CDR1 and CDR2 are LGHNA and YNFKEQ. Trimming cost V 0 bases and J 0 bases; bases outside gene matches: 2. The CDR3 covers 15 residues. The DNA of the CDR3 is TGTGCCAGCAGCCAAGACCCGGGGGGCTCCTACGAGCAGTACTTC. This translates into CASSQDPGGSYEQYF.

There are a few counts of this clone. The J gene is TRBJ2-2, the V gene TRBV18; 7 bases are a match to TRBD1. Trimming at V came to 3 bases and at J to 4 bases, leaving 2 bases not matched to a gene. Germline loops: CDR1 KGHSH, CDR2 LQKENI. This CDR3 has 14 amino acids. The chain's CDR3 is CASSPGQSTGELFF. The CDR3 DNA reads as TGTGCCAGCTCACCGGGACAGTCCACCGGGGAGCTGTTTTTT. The full variable domain, rest sourced from reference TRBV18 and TRBJ2-2, is NAGVMQNPRHLVRRRGQEARLRCSPMKGHSHVYWYRQLPEEGLKFMVYLQKENIIDESGMPKERFSAEFPKEGPSILRIQQVVRGDSAAYFCASSPGQSTGELFFGEGSRLTVL.

This clone was picked up a small number of times. The CDR3, as DNA: TGTGCCAGCAGCCATGACTATCCGGGAGGTGGGTATGTCAAGCAGTACTTC. This gives the protein CASSHDYPGGGYVKQYF. The chain carries TRBV5-4 and TRBJ2-7; 7 bases agree with TRBD2. V dropped 4 bases and J dropped 8; count of bases not matched to a gene: 21. The CDR3 totals 17 residues. Germline CDR1 reads SGHNT; CDR2 reads YYREEE (reference sequence).

The table lists this clone with a few counts. This chain connects TRBV18 to TRBJ2-1; tentatively, D is TRBD2 (6 bases). CDR3 length equals 15 residues. V was clipped by 1 base and J by 6 bases, with 13 bases between them. Per the germline V gene, CDR1 is KGHSH and CDR2 is LQKENI. The CDR3 DNA reads TGTGCCAGCTCACCACGTTCGCGGGAAGGCAATGAGCAGTTCTTC. Encoded protein: CASSPRSREGNEQFF.

The rearrangement uses TRBV7-2 and TRBJ2-2; TRBD2 matches 10 bases. The CDR3 totals 15 residues. Germline CDR1 and CDR2: SGHTA and FQGNSA. V trimming: 6 bases; J trimming: 7 bases; junction bases outside the gene matches: 8. For the CDR3, the DNA is TGTGCCAGCAGTTATGGACTAGCGGCTGTCGGGGAGCTGTTTTTT. Protein: CASSYGLAAVGELFF.

The chain has TRBV7-7 and TRBJ2-3; the D is unclear. There are 14 residues in the CDR3. Germline V CDR1 and CDR2: SSHAT, FNYEAQ (reference sequence). Trimming pared 4 bases from V and 2 bases from J, leaving 10 bases between. The CDR3 here is CASSSSELTDTQYF. In DNA, the CDR3 is TGTGCCAGCAGCTCCTCTGAACTCACAGATACGCAGTATTTT.

A few counts support this clone. This sequence joins TRBV19 and TRBJ2-5; possibly TRBD2 for D (5 bases). CDR1 is LNHDA, CDR2 SQIVND, per germline (reference sequence). The CDR3 has 13 residues. Deletions cut 3 bases from V and 4 bases from J, with 9 bases between. Here the CDR3 DNA reads TGTGCCAGTAGTATTGGAGGAGGAGAGACCCAGTACTTC. Its translation is CASSIGGGETQYF.

CDR3 DNA: TGTGCCAGCGAGGGGTACAGGGAACCTCCTGGGGCCAACGTCCTGACTTTC. Translating gives CASEGYREPPGANVLTF. The J gene is TRBJ2-6, the V gene TRBV28; TRBD1 might be the D (6 bases). Trimming took off 8 bases at V and 2 bases at J, with 19 bases between the two ends. Germline values: CDR1 MDHEN, CDR2 SYDVKM. This CDR3 spans 17 amino acids.

On this clone: The identical CDR3 is also encoded by other nucleotide sequences in the sample. This chain connects TRBV18 to TRBJ2-5; D uncertain. CDR3 length: 12 residues. The germline V gene encodes CDR1 KGHSH and CDR2 LQKENI. The V gene lost 3 bases and the J gene lost 1 base, with 3 bases spanning the gap. The CDR3 bases are TGTGCCAGCTCACCCTCCCAAGAGACCCAGTACTTC. Protein sequence: CASSPSQETQYF.

The chain is built from TRBV9 and TRBJ2-1; 10 bases match TRBD2. Trimming cost V 0 bases and J 5 bases; bases outside gene matches: 8. Germline V gene sequence: CDR1 SGDLS, CDR2 YYNGEE. This CDR3 spans 17 amino acids. CDR3 amino acids: CASSVATGLAGDNEQFF. The CDR3 DNA reads TGTGCCAGCAGCGTAGCTACGGGGCTAGCGGGAGACAATGAGCAGTTCTTC.

This clone occurred a few times. The J gene is TRBJ1-2, the V gene TRBV7-8, with 8 bases fitting TRBD1. V dropped 4 bases and J dropped 4; count of bases not matched to a gene: 5. Germline CDR1 reads SGHVS; CDR2 reads FQNEAQ. The CDR3 has 14 residues. This CDR3 reads CASSSGTGIYGYTF. The CDR3 region has the DNA TGTGCCAGCAGCTCCGGGACAGGCATCTATGGCTACACCTTC.

The rearrangement links TRBV7-2 to TRBJ2-5; TRBD1 matches at 7 bases. Germline V gene data show CDR1 as SGHTA and CDR2 as FQGNSA. The CDR3 spans 15 residues. V was clipped by 5 bases and J by 1 base; unmatched bases: 7. In DNA, the CDR3 is TGTGCCAGCAGCAAAAGCCGGGACAGCCAAGAGACCCAGTACTTC. Translating gives CASSKSRDSQETQYF.

This clone was detected a few times. The V call is TRBV5-1, the J call TRBJ2-4; 9 bases fit TRBD1. The V and J ends lost 4 bases and 7 bases, in that order; junction bases with no gene match: 9. The germline gives CDR1 SGHRS, CDR2 YFSETQ. This CDR3 is 15 amino acids long. CDR3 amino acids: CASSPQQGAGNIQYF. The CDR3 nucleotides read TGCGCCAGCAGCCCGCAACAGGGGGCCGGGAACATTCAGTACTTC. Together with reference TRBV5-1 and TRBJ2-4, the CDR3 gives the full variable domain: KAGVTQTPRYLIKTRGQQVTLSCSPISGHRSVSWYQQTPGQGLQFLFEYFSETQRNKGNFPGRFSGRQFSNSRSEMNVSTLELGDSALYLCASSPQQGAGNIQYFGAGTRLSVL.

The rearrangement joins TRBV9 to TRBJ2-1; 10 bases are shared with TRBD2. V lost 3 bases, J lost 9 bases, and 12 bases stayed unmatched. This CDR3 region has 16 residues. CDR1 is SGDLS and CDR2 is YYNGEE in the germline V gene. Here the CDR3 DNA reads TGTGCCAGCAGCGCATTGTGGACTAGCGGTGGTGTTGAGCAGTTCTTC. Its protein product is CASSALWTSGGVEQFF.

This clone was observed a few times. The chain links TRBV5-6 to TRBJ1-4; TRBD1 might be the D (6 bases). V was shortened by 5 bases and J by 7 bases, with 15 bases between the two germline ends. CDR1 SGHDT and CDR2 YYEEEE come from the germline V gene. The CDR3 loop spans 14 amino acids. The chain's CDR3 is CASSSDRWGEKLFF. The CDR3 DNA sequence: TGTGCCAGCAGTTCGGACAGATGGGGTGAAAAACTGTTTTTT.

This clone showed up just a few times. The chain links TRBV7-9 to TRBJ2-2; D remains ambiguous. The CDR3 length is 15 residues. The germline gives CDR1 SEHNR, CDR2 FQNEAQ (reference sequence). Trimming removed 5 bases from V and 5 bases from J, with 15 bases in between. CDR3 in amino acids: CASSILSYPTGELFF. CDR3 DNA sequence: TGTGCCAGCAGCATACTTTCGTACCCAACCGGGGAGCTGTTTTTT.

The J gene is TRBJ2-7, the V gene TRBV28, with D maybe TRBD1 (6 bases). The CDR3 has 13 residues. The V gene lost 6 bases and the J gene lost 4 bases, with 13 bases spanning the gap. The germline CDR1 and CDR2 sequences are MDHEN and SYDVKM. The chain's CDR3 is CASRRPQGYEQYF. The CDR3 DNA reads TGTGCCAGCAGAAGACCACAGGGTTACGAGCAGTACTTC.

The chain combines TRBV28 with TRBJ1-2, with TRBD1 matching over 8 bases. The J segment lost 4 bases and the V segment lost 5 bases, leaving 12 bases of the junction unmatched. Germline V gene sequence: CDR1 MDHEN, CDR2 SYDVKM. The CDR3 spans 16 residues. In DNA, the CDR3 is TGTGCCAGCAGTAGCCTCCCCGGACAGGGTTTCTATGGCTACACCTTC. It translates to CASSSLPGQGFYGYTF.

The chain employs TRBV7-2 and TRBJ1-2, with 9 bases that match TRBD1. Germline CDR1 and CDR2: SGHTA and FQGNSA. The CDR3 contains 14 residues. V lost 4 bases, J lost 7 bases, and 7 bases stayed unmatched. The CDR3, as DNA: TGTGCCAGCAGCTCAGGACAGGGGTTGGGTGGCTACACCTTC. Amino acids: CASSSGQGLGGYTF. Variable domain in full (rest from reference TRBV7-2 and TRBJ1-2): GAGVSQSPSNKVTEKGKDVELRCDPISGHTALYWYRQSLGQGLEFLIYFQGNSAPDKSGLPSDRFSAERTGGSVSTLTIQRTQQEDSAVYLCASSSGQGLGGYTFGSGTRLTVV.

The table lists this clone with a few counts. The J gene is TRBJ2-7, the V gene TRBV5-1; perhaps TRBD2 as D (5 bases). Per the germline V gene, CDR1 is SGHRS and CDR2 is YFSETQ. With 0 bases removed from V and 2 bases from J, the gap between germline ends came to 12 bases. The CDR3 length is 15 residues. CDR3 region: CASSLDSSSTYEQYF. The CDR3, as DNA: TGCGCCAGCAGCTTGGATTCGTCTAGCACCTACGAGCAGTACTTC.